This T cell receptor beta chain originates from a study of cytomegalovirus exposure and HLA in healthy donors. The CDR3 totals 15 residues. Germline assignment: CDR1 LNHNV and CDR2 YYDKDF (reference sequence). Trimming took 8 bases from V and 1 from J; bases not matched to a gene: 7. 60 Vbeta and 13 Jbeta primers were used in PCR. Clones were read by immunoSEQ multiplex PCR, and TCRdb kept only the in-frame ones, dropping some. The sample holds 180,000 or so clones; approximately 85% are singletons and the top ten take 6.5%. The sequence derives from a woman aged 45 to 65 in good health and CMV-seropositive. Sequencing was done on a sample of PBMCs. The chain recombines TRBV15 with TRBJ1-5, with 8 bases identical to TRBD1. CDR3 nucleotides: TGTGCCACCTCCTTACAGGGGGAGAGCAATCAGCCCCAGCATTTT. Translation: CATSLQGESNQPQHF.